This T cell receptor (beta chain) was retrieved from a study of human T cells and chemical hapten exposure. Study-wide context: Each patient's scalp received weekly diphenylcyclopropenone throughout the approximately 25-week study.

Time point meaning: pre-sensitization, week 0. The treatment denotes: therapeutic diphenylcyclopropenone sensitization with weekly scalp DPC. In regard to this clonotype: Its antigen is undetermined.

V was clipped by 1 base and J by 0 bases, with 7 bases between them. This CDR3 comprises 14 residues. Germline lookup yields CDR1 DFQATT and CDR2 SNEGSKA (reference sequence). The study's findings and limits: Expanded TCRs made up significantly more big CDR3 similarity clusters than controls did.

TCRdb analysed the RACE reads with MiXCR anew, one entry per CDR3 protein. This table holds roughly 100,000 distinct CDR3 sequences, around 12% found once. This sample comprised whole blood, obtained in connection with sensitization to the hapten diphenylcyclopropenone (DPC). The origin of this receptor is a woman in her forties or fifties with alopecia areata. Some clones in this sample may be carry-over from other donors' samples. The V call is TRBV20-1, the J call TRBJ1-5, with a tentative D call TRBD1 (6 bases). The DNA of the CDR3 is TGCAGTGCTAGAGCAGGGGATAGCAATCAGCCCCAGCATTTT. Its translation is CSARAGDSNQPQHF.